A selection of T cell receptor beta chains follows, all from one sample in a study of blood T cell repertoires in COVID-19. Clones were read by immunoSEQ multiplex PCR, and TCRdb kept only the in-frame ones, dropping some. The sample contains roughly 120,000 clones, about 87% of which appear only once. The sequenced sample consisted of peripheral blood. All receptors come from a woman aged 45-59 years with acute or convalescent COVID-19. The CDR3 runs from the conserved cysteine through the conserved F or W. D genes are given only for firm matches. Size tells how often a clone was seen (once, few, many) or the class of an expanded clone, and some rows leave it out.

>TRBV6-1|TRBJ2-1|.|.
CASSEARGLGLNEQFF
TGTGCCAGCAGTGAAGCGAGGGGACTTGGACTCAATGAGCAGTTCTTC
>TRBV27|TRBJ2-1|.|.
CASSFLTGMDEQFF
TGTGCCAGCAGTTTTCTCACAGGGATGGATGAGCAGTTCTTC
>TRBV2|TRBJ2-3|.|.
CASREGRGIDTQYF
TGTGCCAGCAGGGAGGGCCGGGGAATAGATACGCAGTATTTT
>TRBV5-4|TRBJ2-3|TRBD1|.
CASSLGQGANTDTQYF
TGTGCCAGCAGCTTGGGGCAGGGGGCTAACACAGATACGCAGTATTTT
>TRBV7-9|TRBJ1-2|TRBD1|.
CASRLQGLGDYGYTF
TGTGCCAGCAGATTACAGGGGCTTGGAGACTATGGCTACACCTTC
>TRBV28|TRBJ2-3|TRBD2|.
CASSLRLAADTQYF
TGTGCCAGCAGTCTGAGACTAGCGGCAGATACGCAGTATTTT
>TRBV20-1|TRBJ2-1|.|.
CSASIAASSYNEQFF
TGCAGTGCTAGTATAGCAGCCAGCTCCTACAATGAGCAGTTCTTC
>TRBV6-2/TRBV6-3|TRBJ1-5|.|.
CASSHRGGNQPQHF
TGTGCCAGCAGCCACCGGGGGGGGAATCAGCCCCAGCATTTT
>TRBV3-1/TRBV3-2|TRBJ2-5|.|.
CASSPTGQETQYF
TGTGCCAGCAGCCCGACGGGACAAGAGACCCAGTACTTC
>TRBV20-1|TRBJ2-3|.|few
CSASSDLNTDTQYF
TGCAGTGCTAGTAGCGACTTGAACACAGATACGCAGTATTTT
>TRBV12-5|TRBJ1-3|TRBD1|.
CASGLVRTGWTGNTIYF
TGTGCTAGTGGTTTGGTGAGGACAGGGTGGACTGGAAACACCATATATTTT
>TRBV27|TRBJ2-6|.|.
CASSRTYTISGANVLTF
TGTGCCAGCAGTCGTACGTACACGATCTCTGGGGCCAACGTCCTGACTTTC
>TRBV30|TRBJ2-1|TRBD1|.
CAWSGQGTYNEQFF
TGTGCCTGGAGTGGACAGGGAACCTACAATGAGCAGTTCTTC
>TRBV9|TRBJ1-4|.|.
CASSVEGATNEKLFF
TGTGCCAGCAGCGTAGAGGGGGCAACTAATGAAAAACTGTTTTTT
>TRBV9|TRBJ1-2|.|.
CASSFGLEANYGYTF
TGTGCCAGCAGCTTTGGCCTCGAAGCTAACTATGGCTACACCTTC